Each of the 31 T cell receptor beta chains below was sequenced from the same sample in a study of Graves' ophthalmopathy and Graves' hyperthyroidism. TCR beta CDR3 amplification used RNA transcripts. An initial RT-PCR round employing HTBI primers preceded a second-round multiplex PCR. TCRdb re-derived calls from the multiplex PCR reads in MiXCR, one entry per CDR3 protein. The repertoire holds roughly 410,000 distinct CDR3 sequences, with 15% as singletons. The sequencing sample was made of peripheral blood. The source is a woman in her late teens or twenties with stable Graves' hyperthyroidism.

This chain links TRBV2 with TRBJ1-2; D gene ambiguous. The ends were cut back, 6 bases at V and 4 bases at J, with 18 bases in the middle. CDR3 size: 15 residues. The germline V gene has CDR1 SNHLY and CDR2 FYNNEI. CDR3 protein: CASSQGHSVSYGYTF. The CDR3 DNA reads TGTGCCAGCAGCCAAGGGCACAGCGTGTCCTATGGCTACACCTTC.

Many counts were recorded for this clonotype. The chain joins TRBV6-5 to TRBJ1-5, with D maybe TRBD1 (5 bases). Trimming pared 4 bases from V and 3 bases from J, leaving 10 bases between. Germline CDR1 MNHEY, CDR2 SVGAGI. The CDR3 length is 14 residues. The CDR3 DNA reads TGTGCCAGCAGTTCGACAGCGCCCAATCAGCCCCAGCATTTT. Translation gives CASSSTAPNQPQHF.

Ten or more counts support this clonotype. The genes are TRBV19 and TRBJ1-3, with TRBD1 matching 7 bases. From germline, CDR1 is LNHDA and CDR2 SQIVND (reference sequence). After removal of 8 bases from V and 2 bases from J, the junction contained 12 bases not matched to a gene. This CDR3 region has 16 residues. CDR3 DNA sequence: TGTGCCAGTGGCCATGATACAGGGGACCCTGGAAACACCATATATTTT. The encoded protein is CASGHDTGDPGNTIYF.

This clonotype was counted many times. The V and J genes are TRBV2 and TRBJ1-2; D is uncertain. CDR1 SNHLY and CDR2 FYNNEI come from the germline V gene. This CDR3 has 14 amino acids. Deletions cut 4 bases from V and 1 base from J, with 10 bases between. The CDR3 region is CASSGTVGNYGYTF. As DNA, the CDR3 is TGTGCCAGCAGTGGGACGGTCGGTAACTATGGCTACACCTTC. The full variable domain, with the rest looked up from reference TRBV2 and TRBJ1-2, is EPEVTQTPSHQVTQMGQEVILRCVPISNHLYFYWYRQILGQKVEFLVSFYNNEISEKSEIFDDQFSVERPDGSNFTLKIRSTKLEDSAMYFCASSGTVGNYGYTFGSGTRLTVV.

Only a few counts were recorded for this clonotype. The V call is TRBV28, the J call TRBJ1-2; 10 nucleotides align to TRBD1. CDR3 size: 16 residues. V was pared by 5 bases and J by 6 bases, with 12 bases of the junction left unmatched. Germline V gives CDR1 MDHEN, CDR2 SYDVKM. This chain's CDR3 is CASSPGTGVPGDGYTF. CDR3 nucleotide sequence: TGTGCCAGCAGTCCCGGGACAGGGGTCCCAGGGGATGGCTACACCTTC.

This clonotype occurred a few times. The genes are TRBV3-1 and TRBJ1-2, with D uncertain. V was pared by 0 bases and J by 8 bases, with 13 bases between. The germline CDR1 and CDR2 sequences are LGHDT and YNNKEL (reference sequence). The CDR3 consists of 14 residues. The CDR3 nucleotides read TGTGCCAGCAGCCAAGATGCCGTAGATGACGGCTACACCTTC. Its protein is CASSQDAVDDGYTF. Full variable domain (remainder filled in from reference TRBV3-1 and TRBJ1-2): DTAVSQTPKYLVTQMGNDKSIKCEQNLGHDTMYWYKQDSKKFLKIMFSYNNKELIINETVPNRFSPKSPDKAHLNLHINSLELGDSAVYFCASSQDAVDDGYTFGSGTRLTVV.

This clonotype was detected a few times. The CDR3 nucleotides are TGTGCCAGCAGCTTCTTATTGGACACCATTTATAATTCACCCCTCCACTTT. This encodes CASSFLLDTIYNSPLHF. This chain joins TRBV7-2 and TRBJ1-6, with a weak D call TRBD1 (5 bases). The CDR3 runs 17 residues. Germline-derived CDR1 and CDR2 are SGHTA and FQGNSA. The V end lost 3 bases, the J end lost 4 bases, and 16 bases lay between the germline ends. Full variable domain (remainder filled in from reference TRBV7-2 and TRBJ1-6): GAGVSQSPSNKVTEKGKDVELRCDPISGHTALYWYRQSLGQGLEFLIYFQGNSAPDKSGLPSDRFSAERTGGSVSTLTIQRTQQEDSAVYLCASSFLLDTIYNSPLHFGNGTRLTVT.

V usage is TRBV7-6 and J usage is TRBJ1-3; TRBD1 matches 7 bases. The V segment lost 4 bases and the J segment 4 bases; nucleotides outside the gene matches: 10. The CDR3 loop spans 16 amino acids. The germline V gene encodes CDR1 SGHVS and CDR2 FNYEAQ. CDR3 sequence reads: CASSSVQGIDGNTIYF. The CDR3 nucleotides read TGTGCCAGCAGCTCCGTACAGGGGATAGACGGAAACACCATATATTTT.

This chain joins TRBV2 and TRBJ1-1; TRBD1 is a possible D gene (6 bases). Germline loops: CDR1 SNHLY, CDR2 FYNNEI. This CDR3 has 17 amino acids. V lost 4 bases and J 2 bases, leaving 20 bases between the germline ends. CDR3 amino acids: CASSATHLRGPNTEAFF. The CDR3, as DNA: TGTGCCAGCAGTGCGACCCACCTTCGGGGGCCCAACACTGAAGCTTTCTTT.

This clonotype was seen at least ten times. The chain employs TRBV7-3 and TRBJ2-2; D is perhaps TRBD1 (6 bases). This CDR3 contains 15 residues. In germline, CDR1 is SGHTA, CDR2 FQGTGA. Trimming cost V 3 bases and J 1 base, with 9 bases left between them. CDR3 bases: TGTGCCAGCAGCTTGGACAGACTGAACACCGGGGAGCTGTTTTTT. Protein: CASSLDRLNTGELFF.

This clonotype was observed at least ten times. The rearrangement uses TRBV11-2 and TRBJ2-7; weak D call: TRBD2 (5 bases). CDR3 length equals 18 residues. V lost 0 bases to trimming and J lost 4 bases, with 22 bases between them. The germline CDR1 and CDR2 sequences are SGHAT and FQNNGV. CDR3 sequence: CASSLDSPRTGPGYEQYF. The CDR3 DNA follows: TGTGCCAGCAGCTTAGATAGCCCTCGGACGGGTCCGGGATACGAGCAGTACTTC.

This clonotype showed up many times. The chain couples TRBV5-1 to TRBJ2-7, with 9 bases fitting TRBD1. Per the germline V gene, CDR1 is SGHRS and CDR2 is YFSETQ. The CDR3 consists of 16 residues. The V gene end was trimmed by 1 base and the J gene end by 0 bases; junction bases not matched to a gene: 5. The CDR3 reads CASSLSATGGSYEQYF. In DNA form, the CDR3 reads TGCGCCAGCAGCTTGTCAGCGACAGGGGGCTCCTACGAGCAGTACTTC.

Concerning this clonotype itself: A much larger clone sits a single nucleotide away, making a read error possible. This chain connects TRBV7-3 to TRBJ1-2; possible D gene TRBD1, 6 bases. Germline V gene sequence: CDR1 SGHTA, CDR2 FQGTGA. The CDR3 runs 17 residues. This CDR3 reads CASRLQRGGRGNYGYTF. The CDR3 DNA follows: TGTGCCAGCCGCTTACAGAGGGGGGGGCGTGGAAACTATGGCTACACCTTC.

This clonotype came up many times. The genes are TRBV6-5 and TRBJ1-1; D is undetermined. There are 17 residues in the CDR3. V was clipped by 4 bases and J by 0 bases, with 18 bases between them. The germline V gene has CDR1 MNHEY and CDR2 SVGAGI. The CDR3 spells CASSWSGLGDMNTEAFF. CDR3 in DNA: TGTGCCAGCAGTTGGTCCGGGCTGGGAGACATGAACACTGAAGCTTTCTTT.

This clonotype was counted ten times or more. The genes are TRBV6-2 or TRBV6-3 and TRBJ1-1; possible D gene TRBD1, 5 bases. Trimming removed 2 bases from V and 2 bases from J, with 6 bases in between. Looked up from germline, CDR1 is MNHEY and CDR2 is SVGEGT. This CDR3 is built from 13 residues. The CDR3 is CASSYGHNTEAFF. The CDR3 DNA follows: TGTGCCAGCAGTTACGGACATAACACTGAAGCTTTCTTT.

This clonotype appeared many times. The gene calls are TRBV5-1 and TRBJ2-7; weak D call: TRBD1 (5 bases). The V end was cut by 1 base, the J end by 5 bases, with 16 bases between. Germline assignment: CDR1 SGHRS and CDR2 YFSETQ. This CDR3 is built from 15 residues. CDR3 sequence reads: CASSLLGRVGDEQYF. CDR3 coding DNA: TGCGCCAGCAGCTTGCTTGGCAGGGTCGGCGACGAGCAGTACTTC.

Notes on this clonotype: A much more abundant neighbour one base away suggests this may be a read error. This sequence joins TRBV6-1 and TRBJ1-2; D uncertain. CDR3 length: 14 residues. From germline, CDR1 is MNHNS and CDR2 SASEGT. Here the CDR3 DNA reads TGTGTCATCAGTGAATGGGTGACAAAGAATGGCTACACCTTC. Translating it yields CVISEWVTKNGYTF.

This clonotype has ten or more counts. The CDR3 DNA is TGTGCCAGTAGAATCGGGCAGGGAAGCAATCAGCCCCAGCATTTT. Protein product: CASRIGQGSNQPQHF. J is TRBJ1-5 and V is TRBV19; maybe TRBD1 (5 bases). The germline V and J ends were trimmed by 6 bases and 1 base, with 13 bases remaining between them. Germline-derived CDR1 and CDR2 are LNHDA and SQIVND (reference sequence). CDR3 length: 15 amino acids. The full variable domain, with the rest looked up from reference TRBV19 and TRBJ1-5, is DGGITQSPKYLFRKEGQNVTLSCEQNLNHDAMYWYRQDPGQGLRLIYYSQIVNDFQKGDIAEGYSVSREKKESFPLTVTSAQKNPTAFYLCASRIGQGSNQPQHFGDGTRLSIL.

This chain links TRBV7-8 with TRBJ1-5; D gene uncertain. V was clipped by 2 bases and J by 5 bases, with 4 bases between them. From germline, CDR1 is SGHVS and CDR2 FQNEAQ. The CDR3 is 12 residues long. This chain's CDR3 is CASSLNYQPQHF. Here the CDR3 DNA reads TGTGCCAGCAGCTTAAACTATCAGCCCCAGCATTTT.

In its sample, this clonotype was seen many times. This chain uses TRBV6-4 with TRBJ2-2; D ambiguous. Germline CDR1 reads MRHNA; CDR2 reads SNTAGT. The CDR3 covers 12 residues. Trimming took off 2 bases at V and 2 bases at J, with 0 bases between the two ends. CDR3 residues: CASSDNTGELFF. The CDR3 bases are TGTGCCAGCAGTGACAACACCGGGGAGCTGTTTTTT.

This clonotype was counted many times. This chain uses TRBV19 with TRBJ1-5; D is ambiguous. Trimming left V 0 bases short and J 7 bases short, with 22 bases between. Per germline, CDR1 LNHDA and CDR2 SQIVND (reference sequence). This CDR3 is built from 18 residues. In DNA, the CDR3 is TGTGCCAGTAGTATAGATCTGGGCAGCCCTCTCGCTAGGCAGCCCCAGCATTTT. Translation gives CASSIDLGSPLARQPQHF. Looking up the rest from reference TRBV19 and TRBJ1-5 gives the full variable domain: DGGITQSPKYLFRKEGQNVTLSCEQNLNHDAMYWYRQDPGQGLRLIYYSQIVNDFQKGDIAEGYSVSREKKESFPLTVTSAQKNPTAFYLCASSIDLGSPLARQPQHFGDGTRLSIL.

This clonotype was observed many times. The chain carries TRBV20-1 and TRBJ2-7; D gene uncertain. V was shortened by 1 base and J by 4 bases, with 8 bases between the two germline ends. Germline V gene data show CDR1 as DFQATT and CDR2 as SNEGSKA (reference sequence). This CDR3 has 12 residues. In nucleotides, the CDR3 is TGCAGTGCTAGAGCCCACGAGTACGAGCAGTACTTC. Translation: CSARAHEYEQYF.

As to this clonotype: Just one base apart from a much larger clone, this may be a read error. V usage is TRBV27 and J usage is TRBJ1-6, with D unclear. CDR1 and CDR2 (germline): MNHEY, SMNVEV (reference sequence). This CDR3 contains 13 residues. The CDR3 coding sequence is TGTGCCAGCAGTTTATCCCGAGATTCACACCTCCACTTT. This encodes CASSLSRDSHLHF.

The genes are TRBV19 and TRBJ2-2, with a weak D call TRBD1 (6 bases). This CDR3 spans 14 amino acids. Trimming left V 4 bases short and J 5 bases short, with 11 bases between. CDR1 and CDR2 (germline): LNHDA, SQIVND (reference sequence). Written as DNA, the CDR3 is TGTGCCAGTAGTACGGACAGAATGACCGGGGAGCTGTTTTTT. This codes for CASSTDRMTGELFF.

In this sample, this clonotype turned up a few times. V and J are TRBV13 and TRBJ2-7; D remains unclear. CDR3 size: 14 residues. CDR1 is PRHDT, CDR2 FYEKMQ, per germline (reference sequence). The ends were cut back, 3 bases at V and 4 bases at J, with 13 bases in the middle. The CDR3 loop reads CASSLANRRYEQYF. For the CDR3, the DNA is TGTGCCAGCAGCTTGGCAAACAGACGATACGAGCAGTACTTC.

This clonotype came up many times. The V call is TRBV7-8, the J call TRBJ1-2, with D possibly TRBD1 on 5 matching bases. There are 17 residues in the CDR3. V lost 2 bases to trimming and J lost 0 bases, with 16 bases between them. The germline CDR1 and CDR2 sequences are SGHVS and FQNEAQ. CDR3 nucleotide sequence: TGTGCCAGCAGCTTATCCAGAACAGGATCAGCTAACTATGGCTACACCTTC. Its translation: CASSLSRTGSANYGYTF.

This clonotype was seen a handful of times. The chain uses TRBV12-3 or TRBV12-4 and TRBJ2-7; TRBD1 is a possible D gene (6 bases). The CDR3 sequence is 16 residues long. The V and J ends lost 7 bases and 2 bases respectively, with 21 bases between them. This CDR3 reads CASTSKPDRPPYEQYF. CDR3 nucleotides: TGTGCCAGCACCTCCAAACCTGACAGGCCGCCCTACGAGCAGTACTTC.

This clonotype was observed a handful of times. The chain carries TRBV7-2 and TRBJ1-5; no clear D gene. The CDR3 runs 15 residues. With 3 bases removed from V and 3 bases from J, the gap between germline ends came to 12 bases. CDR1 is SGHTA, CDR2 FQGNSA, per germline. CDR3 residues: CASSFLDGVNQPQHF. The CDR3 DNA sequence: TGTGCCAGCAGCTTTCTGGACGGAGTCAATCAGCCCCAGCATTTT.

This clonotype has only one observation. The V gene is TRBV6-5, the J gene TRBJ2-2, with D perhaps matching TRBD2 (6 bases). The V and J ends lost 6 bases and 3 bases respectively, with 17 bases between them. From germline, CDR1 is MNHEY and CDR2 SVGAGI. The CDR3 is made up of 16 amino acids. The chain's CDR3 is CASSLVWGEDTGELFF. In nucleotides, the CDR3 is TGTGCCAGCAGCTTAGTCTGGGGGGAGGACACCGGGGAGCTGTTTTTT.

This clonotype was recorded many times. The rearrangement links TRBV7-9 to TRBJ1-1; D unclear. V was shortened by 0 bases and J by 5 bases, with 7 bases between the two germline ends. Germline V gene lookup returns CDR1 SEHNR and CDR2 FQNEAQ (reference sequence). The CDR3 is 13 amino acids. The chain's CDR3 is CASSLAERTEAFF. CDR3 bases: TGTGCCAGCAGCTTAGCGGAACGTACTGAAGCTTTCTTT.

At least ten counts were recorded for this clonotype. The J gene is TRBJ2-7, the V gene TRBV20-1, with D possibly matching TRBD1 (6 bases). The CDR3 extends over 13 amino acids. V lost 2 bases and J lost 2, with 10 bases in between. Germline CDR1 is DFQATT and CDR2 is SNEGSKA (reference sequence). CDR3 protein: CSARQTGTYEQYF. Written as DNA, the CDR3 is TGCAGTGCTAGACAGACAGGTACCTACGAGCAGTACTTC.